This T cell receptor beta chain was sequenced in a study of blood T cell repertoires in COVID-19. Participants' own reports of clinical history determined their cohort assignment. Germline values: CDR1 MNHEY, CDR2 SMNVEV (reference sequence). This CDR3 is built from 15 residues. Sequencing used immunoSEQ multiplex PCR; TCRdb keeps in-frame clones, though not all of them. The sample yields approximately 490,000 clones, roughly 90% seen once. The chain uses TRBV27 and TRBJ2-2, with D possibly being TRBD2 (6 bases). This TCR came from a woman aged 18-35 years who had recovered from COVID-19. The sample was PBMCs or T cells enriched from blood (not recorded which). This chain's CDR3 is CAPVAGPSNTGELFF. The CDR3 DNA follows: TGTGCACCGGTCGCGGGGCCGTCGAACACCGGGGAGCTGTTTTTT.